This note documents a single T cell receptor beta chain sequence. The V and J ends lost 3 bases and 2 bases, in that order; junction bases with no gene match: 0. The CDR3 runs 12 residues. Germline V CDR1 and CDR2: DFQATT, SNEGSKA (reference sequence). This record comes from a study of blood T cell repertoires in COVID-19. About the study: Samples of COVID-19 (acute and convalescent) were obtained from the United States, Italy and Spain.

The authors' processing: Amplification of reference gene primers was used by the study to estimate nucleated cell counts. The table came from immunoSEQ multiplex PCR; TCRdb's copy has only in-frame clones and leaves some out. The DNA was the basis for D and trimming; V, J and clone size are from that table. This table holds around 120,000 clones, about 80% found once. This chain uses TRBV20-1 with TRBJ2-7, with 8 positions matching TRBD2. The material sequenced was peripheral blood. The receptor's source is a human donor in a cohort sampled during active COVID-19. CDR3 in DNA: TGCAGTGCTAGTAGCGGGACCTACGAGCAGTACTTC. It specifies CSASSGTYEQYF.